The rows below give T cell receptor beta chains drawn from one sample of a study of Siglec-9 on CD8 T cells in melanoma. Repertoires were generated with immunoSEQ multiplex PCR, while TCRdb's copy carries only in-frame clones and drops some. The sample lists about 30,000 clones, 75% to 85% occurring once. The sequencing input was Siglec-9- CD8+ T cells sorted from blood. The receptors here all came from a human donor in good health. Both conserved end residues are part of each CDR3. D genes are given only for firm matches. Size values are once, few and many counts, or a class for expanded clones, and some rows have none.

NA	TRBV19	TRBJ2-7	TRBD2	TGTGCCAGTAGTCCCGCGGGGGATACTTCCTACGAGCAGTACTTC	CASSPAGDTSYEQYF
NA	TRBV30	TRBJ2-7	NA	TGTGCCTGGAGTGTACCGGGAAGGTACGAGCAGTACTTC	CAWSVPGRYEQYF
NA	TRBV9	TRBJ2-3	NA	TGTGCCAGCAGCTGGGGCGGAGATACGCAGTATTTT	CASSWGGDTQYF
NA	TRBV19	TRBJ2-7	NA	TGTGCCAGTAGTATAGTGACGGGCGCACCCGAGCAGTACTTC	CASSIVTGAPEQYF
NA	TRBV5-4	TRBJ1-2	TRBD1	TGTGCCAGCAGCGGGACAGGGCAGGACACCTTC	CASSGTGQDTF
NA	TRBV28	TRBJ1-1	NA	TGTGCCAGCAGTTTTAGAGGAATGGCTGAAGCTTTCTTT	CASSFRGMAEAFF
NA	TRBV5-1	TRBJ2-7	NA	TGCGCCAGCAGCAACTCCTACGAGCAGTACTTC	CASSNSYEQYF
NA	TRBV7-9	TRBJ2-7	TRBD1	TGTGCCAGCAGCTCCGGGACAGGGTGGCAGTACTTC	CASSSGTGWQYF
NA	TRBV7-9	TRBJ1-2	NA	TGTGCCAGCAGCTTCGGAGGTGTCGGGAACTATGGCTACACCTTC	CASSFGGVGNYGYTF
NA	TRBV29-1	TRBJ1-2	NA	TGCAGCGTTGAAGATCAAGGGGGGGTTGGCTACACCTTC	CSVEDQGGVGYTF
NA	TRBV27	TRBJ1-1	TRBD1	TGTGCCAGCAGTCTACTGACAGGGGGGACTGAAGCTTTCTTT	CASSLLTGGTEAFF
NA	TRBV4-2	TRBJ1-5	TRBD1	TGTGCCAGCAGCCAAAACAGGGGTAGCAATCAGCCCCAGCATTTT	CASSQNRGSNQPQHF
NA	TRBV27	TRBJ1-5	NA	TGTGCCAGCAGCTCCTACGAGGCCAATCAGCCCCAGCATTTT	CASSSYEANQPQHF
NA	TRBV10-2	TRBJ2-1	NA	TGCGCCAGCAGTGTAGGGGGGTACTACAATGAGCAGTTCTTC	CASSVGGYYNEQFF
NA	TRBV27	TRBJ1-3	NA	TGTGCCAGCAGCTTAAGGTACTCTGGAAACACCATATATTTT	CASSLRYSGNTIYF
NA	TRBV18	TRBJ1-1	NA	TGTGCCAGCTCACCACAAAGTAACAGGAACACTGAAGCTTTCTTT	CASSPQSNRNTEAFF
NA	TRBV10-3	TRBJ2-1	NA	TGTGCCATCAGTGAGAGTCGGGGGCCCCCTTTTGATGAGCAGTTCTTC	CAISESRGPPFDEQFF
NA	TRBV6-1	TRBJ1-1	NA	TGTGCCAGCAGTGAAGGAGGGGGGGGCTATGAAGCTTTCTTT	CASSEGGGGYEAFF
NA	TRBV4-2	TRBJ1-1	NA	TGTGCCAGCAGCCAAGATCTGGTAGCGGACAAAGAAGCTTTCTTT	CASSQDLVADKEAFF
NA	TRBV10-1	TRBJ1-5	NA	TGCGCCAGCAGTGAGTCGGGAAATCAGCCCCAGCATTTT	CASSESGNQPQHF
NA	TRBV27	TRBJ1-5	NA	TGTGCCAGCAGTCTAGGGGCAGGATATAGCAATCAGCCCCAGCATTTT	CASSLGAGYSNQPQHF
NA	TRBV9	TRBJ2-1	NA	TGTGCCAGCAGCGTAGGGGGCAGGGTAAGCAATGAGCAGTTCTTC	CASSVGGRVSNEQFF
NA	TRBV4-1	TRBJ1-1	NA	TGCGCCAGCAGCCCGAAGCTAGGCGCTGAAGCTTTCTTT	CASSPKLGAEAFF
NA	TRBV4-1	TRBJ2-5	NA	TGCGCCAGCAGCCAGGGGATTGCAGGGGTCTTCCTCGGAGAGACCCAGTACTTC	CASSQGIAGVFLGETQYF
NA	TRBV25-1	TRBJ1-4	TRBD1	TGTGCCAGCAGTGAACCCGACAGGGGTCTCTTTAATGAAAAACTGTTTTTT	CASSEPDRGLFNEKLFF
NA	TRBV5-5	TRBJ1-1	NA	TGTGCCAGCAGCTTGGAAATAACCTTAGAAGCTTTCTTT	CASSLEITLEAFF
NA	TRBV2	TRBJ2-2	NA	TGTGCCAGCAGTGAAACCGGGCGCCCGGAGCTGTTTTTT	CASSETGRPELFF
NA	TRBV9	TRBJ2-3	NA	TGTGCCAGCAGCGTAGCTGACGGCCAGTCGGTGGCAGATACGCAGTATTTT	CASSVADGQSVADTQYF
NA	TRBV2	TRBJ2-1	TRBD2	TGTGCCAGCAGTGAAGCTCGGGAGGGCAATGAGCAGTTCTTC	CASSEAREGNEQFF
NA	TRBV27	TRBJ1-2	TRBD1	TGTGCCAGCAGTCTACAGGGGGGAGCTAACTATGGCTACACCTTC	CASSLQGGANYGYTF
NA	TRBV6-5	TRBJ1-4	NA	TGTGCCAGCAGTACCCAAGACACAACTAATGAAAAACTGTTTTTT	CASSTQDTTNEKLFF
NA	TRBV19	TRBJ2-3	NA	TGTGCCAGTAAGATTTTCGGCACAGATACGCAGTATTTT	CASKIFGTDTQYF
NA	TRBV10-3	TRBJ2-1	NA	TGTGCCATCAGTGAGTCGGCACAGGGAGGGAATGAGCAGTTCTTC	CAISESAQGGNEQFF
NA	TRBV28	TRBJ1-1	NA	TGTGCCAGCAGTTCCCCGGACACTGAAGCTTTCTTT	CASSSPDTEAFF
once	TRBV6-1	TRBJ2-1	TRBD2	TGTGCCAGCAGTGAACTTGCGGGAGGGCTGGATGAGCAGTTCTTC	CASSELAGGLDEQFF
once	TRBV19	TRBJ1-2	TRBD1	TGTGCCAGTAGTACCAGGACAGGGTCGGATGGCTACACCTTC	CASSTRTGSDGYTF
NA	TRBV7-6	TRBJ2-2	NA	TGTGCCAGCAGCATCTTTACCGGTCAGCTGTTTTTT	CASSIFTGQLFF
few	TRBV13	TRBJ2-7	NA	TGTGCCAGCAGCAGAAGGGCCGAATACGAGCAGTACTTC	CASSRRAEYEQYF
NA	TRBV7-3	TRBJ2-2	TRBD1	TGTGCCAGCAGCTTAGACAGGGGGCATAGTAACACCGGGGAGCTGTTTTTT	CASSLDRGHSNTGELFF
few	TRBV5-6	TRBJ1-2	NA	TGTGCCAGCAGCCCCGGGTCGAGGGGTGGCTACACCTTC	CASSPGSRGGYTF
NA	TRBV5-1	TRBJ2-7	NA	TGCGCCAGCAGCTTGGAACGGGGGCCCCACGAGCAGTACTTC	CASSLERGPHEQYF
few	TRBV28	TRBJ2-2	NA	TGTGCCAGCAGTTTCGGAGTAGGGGAGCTGTTTTTT	CASSFGVGELFF
few	TRBV27	TRBJ1-1	NA	TGTGCCAGCAGTTTTTCGGAGAACACTGAAGCTTTCTTT	CASSFSENTEAFF
NA	TRBV19	TRBJ2-7	TRBD1	TGTGCCAGTAGTCCGGTCTACCGGGACAGGGCTTACGAGCAGTACTTC	CASSPVYRDRAYEQYF
NA	TRBV14	TRBJ2-3	NA	TGTGCCAGCAGCCAAGGTTCAGATACGCAGTATTTT	CASSQGSDTQYF
NA	TRBV5-6	TRBJ2-1	TRBD2	TGTGCCAGCAGCGCGGGACTAGCGGGAGGGTATACCGGTCAGTTCTTC	CASSAGLAGGYTGQFF
NA	TRBV29-1	TRBJ2-1	NA	TGCAGCGTTGAGTTGGCCAGGGAGCAGTTCTTC	CSVELAREQFF
medium-sized	TRBV7-8	TRBJ1-5	NA	TGTGCCAGCACCCTGGGGGGCAATCAGCCCCAGCATTTT	CASTLGGNQPQHF